The next 21 T cell receptor beta chains were all read from a single sample in a study of cytomegalovirus exposure and HLA in healthy donors. Primers for the PCR totalled 60 Vbeta and 13 Jbeta. Measured with immunoSEQ multiplex PCR; TCRdb has only the in-frame clones, and not every one. Of around 160,000 clones listed, just over 70% are singletons. The sample taken for sequencing was PBMCs. Receptor source: a man between 18 and 29 years old in good health and CMV-seropositive.

The gene calls are TRBV6-4 and TRBJ2-1; TRBD1 aligns across 11 bases. The CDR3 is 17 amino acids. V shed 3 bases and J 7 bases; nucleotides not matched to a gene: 11. Germline loops: CDR1 MRHNA, CDR2 SNTAGT. CDR3 coding DNA: TGTGCCAGCAGTGAACACTTGGGACAGGGGGTAGGAAATGAGCAGTTCTTC. Residues: CASSEHLGQGVGNEQFF.

The chain employs TRBV11-2 and TRBJ1-4; 7 nucleotides align to TRBD1. Germline V CDR1 and CDR2: SGHAT, FQNNGV. The V segment lost 1 base and the J segment 0 bases; nucleotides outside the gene matches: 5. This CDR3 is built from 17 residues. The DNA for the CDR3 is TGTGCCAGCAGCTTAGGACAGGGCGCTTCAACTAATGAAAAACTGTTTTTT. This gives the protein CASSLGQGASTNEKLFF.

This clone was seen a few times. The chain has TRBV2 and TRBJ2-2; D possibly corresponds to TRBD1 (6 bases). The CDR3 is made up of 15 amino acids. CDR1 is SNHLY and CDR2 is FYNNEI in the germline V gene. V was shortened by 8 bases and J by 4 bases, with 17 bases between the two germline ends. The CDR3 bases are TGTGCCAGCTGTTCTGGGACATCCATCACCGGGGAGCTGTTTTTT. Its translation is CASCSGTSITGELFF.

J is TRBJ2-7 and V is TRBV7-8; D is uncertain. Trimming removed 4 bases at V and 2 bases at J, with 12 bases between. Germline CDR1 reads SGHVS; CDR2 reads FQNEAQ. This CDR3 region has 14 residues. CDR3 in amino acids: CASSSNTEAYEQYV. The CDR3 DNA sequence: TGTGCCAGCAGCTCAAATACCGAGGCCTACGAGCAGTACGTC.

The chain links TRBV2 to TRBJ2-3; TRBD2 agrees at 12 bases. The ends lost 6 bases at V and 2 bases at J; junction bases unmatched: 6. This CDR3 is built from 16 residues. Germline-derived CDR1 and CDR2 are SNHLY and FYNNEI. The DNA for the CDR3 is TGTGCCAGCAGGGAGACTAGCGGGGGCACCACAGATACGCAGTATTTT. Amino acid sequence: CASRETSGGTTDTQYF.

The chain uses TRBV28 and TRBJ1-5; D uncertain. This CDR3 comprises 16 residues. The germline gives CDR1 MDHEN, CDR2 SYDVKM. Trimming removed 1 base at V and 3 bases at J, with 13 bases between. The DNA of the CDR3 is TGTGCCAGCAGTTTATTTCAGGCCAAAGACAATCAGCCCCAGCATTTT. This translates into CASSLFQAKDNQPQHF.

The gene calls are TRBV28 and TRBJ1-2; 7 nucleotides align to TRBD1. The V segment lost 4 bases and the J segment 3 bases; nucleotides outside the gene matches: 8. Germline V gene sequence: CDR1 MDHEN, CDR2 SYDVKM. This CDR3 is built from 15 residues. CDR3 sequence: CASSSTLDRDYGYTF. The CDR3 DNA is TGTGCCAGCAGTTCGACCCTCGACAGGGACTATGGCTACACCTTC.

This clone was seen only a few times. J is TRBJ1-4 and V is TRBV4-1; D is perhaps TRBD1 (5 bases). V was trimmed by 7 bases and J by 3 bases, leaving 12 bases between them. This CDR3 spans 14 amino acids. The germline gives CDR1 MGHRA, CDR2 YSYEKL. The CDR3 DNA reads TGCGCCAGCAACTCGGGACTGGCTAATGAAAAACTGTTTTTT. It codes for CASNSGLANEKLFF.

As for this clone: Germline and junction disagree at one end, which may indicate a read error. V and J are TRBV7-9 and TRBJ2-4, with D possibly TRBD2 on 5 matching bases. There are 14 residues in the CDR3. Germline CDR1 and CDR2: SEHNR and FQNEAQ (reference sequence). The DNA of the CDR3 is TGTGCCAGCAGCTTAGCACTGACTGGACGGGAATTGAACTTC. Protein sequence: CASSLALTGRELNF.

This clone was seen a handful of times. The chain carries TRBV6-1 and TRBJ1-6; D ambiguous. The V gene lost 2 bases and the J gene lost 9 bases, with 14 bases spanning the gap. CDR3 size: 15 residues. In germline, CDR1 is MNHNS, CDR2 SASEGT. The CDR3 loop is CASSEQRDGFSPLHF. Written as DNA, the CDR3 is TGTGCCAGCAGTGAACAGCGAGATGGGTTTTCACCCCTCCACTTT.

The gene calls are TRBV19 and TRBJ1-2; 7 nucleotides match TRBD1. J gave up 3 bases and V 9 bases, and 13 bases lay outside the gene matches. This CDR3 has 15 residues. The germline V gene encodes CDR1 LNHDA and CDR2 SQIVND (reference sequence). CDR3 amino acids: CASRGLSGVDYGYTF. The CDR3 region has the DNA TGTGCCAGCAGGGGGTTGTCTGGGGTAGACTATGGCTACACCTTC.

The chain carries TRBV28 and TRBJ2-3; 10 bases map to TRBD1. The CDR3 is made up of 15 amino acids. Germline V gives CDR1 MDHEN, CDR2 SYDVKM. The junction had 7 bases not matched to a gene; V was cut back by 5 bases and J by 5 bases. In nucleotides, the CDR3 is TGTGCCAGCAGTCGCAGCGGACAGGGGGGAGATACGCAGTATTTT. Protein product: CASSRSGQGGDTQYF.

The genes are TRBV4-2 and TRBJ1-5; weak D call: TRBD1 (6 bases). This CDR3 contains 17 residues. The V gene lost 4 bases and the J gene lost 4 bases, with 20 bases spanning the gap. CDR1 and CDR2 (germline): LGHNA, YNFKEQ. This chain's CDR3 is CASSPESTGRQNQPQHF. CDR3 coding DNA: TGTGCCAGCAGCCCTGAATCGACAGGCCGACAAAATCAGCCCCAGCATTTT.

The chain combines TRBV7-9 with TRBJ2-7, with a weak D call TRBD1 (6 bases). Germline V lookup: CDR1 SEHNR, CDR2 FQNEAQ (reference sequence). The CDR3 contains 13 residues. V was trimmed by 5 bases and J by 6 bases, leaving 14 bases between them. The CDR3 DNA follows: TGTGCCAGCAGCGTGGACAGTTCTGGCGAGCAGTACGTC. It specifies CASSVDSSGEQYV.

The V call is TRBV5-1, the J call TRBJ1-1; 9 bases fit TRBD1. V gave up 1 base and J gave up 4 bases; unmatched junction bases: 5. Germline V gives CDR1 SGHRS, CDR2 YFSETQ. CDR3 size: 15 residues. As DNA, the CDR3 is TGCGCCAGCAGCTTGCTCGACAGGGGGACCACTGAAGCTTTCTTT. It is translated as CASSLLDRGTTEAFF.

The chain is built from TRBV7-9 and TRBJ1-1; D is perhaps TRBD1 (6 bases). The CDR3 loop spans 13 amino acids. CDR1 and CDR2 from the germline V gene are SEHNR and FQNEAQ (reference sequence). Trimming cost V 1 base and J 5 bases, with 8 bases left between them. The CDR3 DNA reads TGTGCCAGCAGCTTAGAGGGACAAACTGAAGCTTTCTTT. It codes for CASSLEGQTEAFF.

This chain links TRBV6-1 with TRBJ2-2; tentatively, D is TRBD2 (6 bases). The CDR3 length is 15 residues. Trimming cost V 7 bases and J 0 bases, with 12 bases left between them. Germline V CDR1 and CDR2: MNHNS, SASEGT. CDR3 DNA: TGTGCCAGCACGCGGGGTACCACGAACACCGGGGAGCTGTTTTTT. It is translated as CASTRGTTNTGELFF.

The chain uses TRBV7-2 and TRBJ1-2; 9 bases align to TRBD1. Per germline, CDR1 SGHTA and CDR2 FQGNSA. The V segment lost 4 bases and the J segment 8 bases; nucleotides outside the gene matches: 8. This CDR3 contains 14 residues. DNA of the CDR3: TGTGCCAGCAGCTCTTCGGACAGGGGAAGGGGCTACACCTTC. Its protein product is CASSSSDRGRGYTF. The full variable domain, completed using reference TRBV7-2 and TRBJ1-2, is GAGVSQSPSNKVTEKGKDVELRCDPISGHTALYWYRQSLGQGLEFLIYFQGNSAPDKSGLPSDRFSAERTGGSVSTLTIQRTQQEDSAVYLCASSSSDRGRGYTFGSGTRLTVV.

V usage is TRBV29-1 and J usage is TRBJ1-2; 9 nucleotides align to TRBD1. The CDR3 has 14 residues. The V segment lost 4 bases and the J segment 5 bases; nucleotides outside the gene matches: 8. Per the germline V gene, CDR1 is SQVTM and CDR2 is ANQGSEA. The CDR3: CSVAGQGRGYGYTF. DNA for the CDR3: TGCAGCGTTGCCGGACAGGGGAGGGGTTATGGCTACACCTTC.

The chain links TRBV15 to TRBJ1-3; D is undetermined. The CDR3 runs 14 residues. V dropped 2 bases and J dropped 0 bases, with 5 bases sitting between them. In germline, CDR1 is LNHNV, CDR2 YYDKDF (reference sequence). The CDR3 DNA is TGTGCCACCAGCAGATCAAACTCTGGAAACACCATATATTTT. It translates to CATSRSNSGNTIYF.

A note on this clone: Other DNA variants within this sample encode the same CDR3. The rearrangement uses TRBV7-2 and TRBJ2-2; no definite D call. Germline V gene data show CDR1 as SGHTA and CDR2 as FQGNSA. Trimming cost V 4 bases and J 3 bases, with 3 bases left between them. The CDR3 sequence is 12 residues long. This CDR3 reads CASSSDTGELFF. In DNA, the CDR3 is TGTGCCAGCAGCTCTGACACCGGGGAGCTGTTTTTT.